This is a list of T cell receptor beta chains from one sample in a study of cytomegalovirus exposure and HLA in healthy donors. The method was immunoSEQ multiplex PCR; TCRdb's version includes in-frame clones alone and lacks a portion of them. Counted here are more than 140,000 clones, approximately 80% occurring once; the ten biggest clones make up around 5.4%. Sequencing was carried out using PBMCs. The receptor source for this set is a man between 25 and 39 years old in good health and CMV-seropositive. CDR3s include the opening cysteine and the closing phenylalanine or tryptophan. D genes are given only for firm matches. Rows give clone size only sometimes, using once, few, many, or a class for an expanded clone.

>-|TRBD1|TRBV6-4|TRBJ2-2
TGTGCCAGCACCCCGGGACAGGGGGATACCGGGGAGCTGTTTTTT
CASTPGQGDTGELFF
>-|TRBD2|TRBV5-1|TRBJ2-7
TGCGCCAGCAGTTCGACTAGCCTGTCCTCCTACGAGCAGTACTTC
CASSSTSLSSYEQYF
>-|TRBD2|TRBV19|TRBJ2-1
TGTGCCAGTAGAAGGCTACTAGCGGGTGTAAATGAGCAGTTCTTC
CASRRLLAGVNEQFF
>-|-|TRBV27|TRBJ2-3
TGTGCCAGCAGTTCCGGAAAAAGGGGATCCGGCACAGATACGCAGTATTTT
CASSSGKRGSGTDTQYF
>-|-|TRBV11-2|TRBJ2-1
TGTGCCAGCAGCTTAAACCGCGTCGGGAACCTACTCCATGAGCAGTTCTTC
CASSLNRVGNLLHEQFF
>-|TRBD2|TRBV9|TRBJ2-7
TGTGCCAGCAGCGTAGCGGGAGGATGGGAGCAGTACTTC
CASSVAGGWEQYF
>-|-|TRBV19|TRBJ1-5
TGTGCCAGTAGTCTTCTAGAAACTCAGCCCCAGCATTTT
CASSLLETQPQHF
>-|-|TRBV12-2|TRBJ2-1
TGTGCAAGTCGCTTACCACAATCCCTTCTTGAGCAGTTCTTC
CASRLPQSLLEQFF
>-|TRBD1|TRBV15|TRBJ1-5
TGTGCCACCATTGAACAGGGGAGTCGACAGCCCCAGCATTTT
CATIEQGSRQPQHF
>-|TRBD1|TRBV7-9|TRBJ1-4
TGTTCCAGCAGCTTAGGGGACAGCTCTGTCGAAAAACTGTTTTTT
CSSSLGDSSVEKLFF
>-|TRBD1|TRBV28|TRBJ1-3
TGTGCCAGCAGTCCGTACAGGGGAGGAAACACCATATATTTT
CASSPYRGGNTIYF
>-|-|TRBV5-1|TRBJ2-2
TGCGCCAGCAGCGGGGGGTTACCAAACACCGGGGAGCTGTTTTTT
CASSGGLPNTGELFF
>-|TRBD2|TRBV6-5|TRBJ2-3
TGTGCCAGCAGTTCCGAACAGCGGGGACGGACAGATACGCAGTATTTT
CASSSEQRGRTDTQYF
>-|TRBD1|TRBV6-5|TRBJ1-5
TGTGCCAGCACCCCGGACAGGAGCAATCAGCCCCAGCATTTT
CASTPDRSNQPQHF
>-|-|TRBV7-9|TRBJ1-5
TGTTCCAGCAGCTTAGACCAGTTTAGCAATCAGCCCCAGCATTTT
CSSSLDQFSNQPQHF
>-|-|TRBV11-2|TRBJ1-3
TGTGCCAGCAGCCTCACAGACTCTGGAAACACCATATATTTT
CASSLTDSGNTIYF
>-|TRBD2|TRBV15|TRBJ2-5
TGTGCCACCAGCAGGGGGACTAGCGGGAGACGTGAGACCCAGTACTTC
CATSRGTSGRRETQYF
>-|TRBD1|TRBV11-2|TRBJ1-6
TGTGCCAGCAGCCTAGCCCCGGGACAGGGGAATTCACCCCTCCACTTT
CASSLAPGQGNSPLHF
>-|-|TRBV2|TRBJ2-1
TGTGCCAGCGGGAGCTCCTACAATGAGCAGTTCTTC
CASGSSYNEQFF
>-|TRBD1|TRBV29-1|TRBJ2-1
TGCAGCGTCGGCGGGACAGGAGCCTACAATGAGCAGTTCTTC
CSVGGTGAYNEQFF
>-|-|TRBV19|TRBJ2-1
TGTGCCAGTAGTATAGTCGCAGGCCATGAGCAGTTCTTC
CASSIVAGHEQFF
>-|-|TRBV6-4|TRBJ2-1
TGTGCCAGCAGTGAAGGGGTGGGCTCCTACAATGAGCAGTTCTTC
CASSEGVGSYNEQFF
>-|-|TRBV7-2|TRBJ2-5
TGTGCCAGCAGCTTAGGGACAGAGTATAGAGAGACCCAGTACTTC
CASSLGTEYRETQYF
>many|-|TRBV2|TRBJ2-3
TGTGCCAGCATATCTGGACTAAGCACAGATACGCAGTATTTT
CASISGLSTDTQYF
>-|TRBD2|TRBV28|TRBJ2-5
TGTGCCAGCAGTTCCCTGGCGGGAGCAGAGACCCAGTACTTC
CASSSLAGAETQYF
>-|-|TRBV7-2|TRBJ1-6
TGTGCCAGCAGCGCTTCCGGGTCCTATAATTCACCCCTCCACTTT
CASSASGSYNSPLHF
>-|-|TRBV29-1|TRBJ2-7
TGCAGCGCAGCCTTATCTGTGGGCAGGCAAGCCTCCTACGAGCAGTACTTC
CSAALSVGRQASYEQYF
>once|TRBD1|TRBV6-1|TRBJ2-1
TGTGCCAGCAAGTTCGGGACAGGGTACAATGAGCAGTTCTTC
CASKFGTGYNEQFF
>-|-|TRBV28|TRBJ2-4
TGTGCCAGCAGCCATCTAGCCAAAAACAGTCAGTACTTC
CASSHLAKNSQYF
>-|TRBD2|TRBV19|TRBJ2-1
TGTGCCAGTAGTTTCAGGGGGCGGGTAGGGACTAGCGGAACTGAGCAGTTCTTC
CASSFRGRVGTSGTEQFF
>once|-|TRBV4-3|TRBJ1-5
TGCGCCAGCAGCCAAGATTCGAGGGTCGAGCCCCAGCATTTT
CASSQDSRVEPQHF
>-|TRBD1|TRBV7-2|TRBJ1-5
TGTGCCAGCAGCTGGACAGGGAATCAGCCCCAGCATTTT
CASSWTGNQPQHF
>-|-|TRBV7-9|TRBJ2-6
TGTGCCAGCAGCTTTTTCGGGAGCTCTGGGGCCAACGTCCTGACTTTC
CASSFFGSSGANVLTF
>few|TRBD2|TRBV9|TRBJ2-3
TGTGCCAGCAGCGTTAGCGTACTAGCGGGGTCCACAGATACGCAGTATTTT
CASSVSVLAGSTDTQYF
>-|-|TRBV19|TRBJ1-2
TGTGCCAGTAGTCCGCGGACAGCTAACTATGGCTACACCTTC
CASSPRTANYGYTF
>-|TRBD1|TRBV29-1|TRBJ2-5
TGCAGCGTTGAGGACAGGGTATCCACATTGGAGACCCAGTACTTC
CSVEDRVSTLETQYF
>once|-|TRBV21-1|TRBJ1-1
TGTGCCAGCAGCAAGGGCAGGGGGGAGGACACTGAAGCTTTCTTT
CASSKGRGEDTEAFF
>-|-|TRBV2|TRBJ2-7
TGTGCCAGCAGTGAACGGTTGCGCCCTAGCTCCTACGAGCAGTACTTC
CASSERLRPSSYEQYF
>-|-|TRBV5-1|TRBJ2-5
TGCGCCAGCAGCTTGGTCCTACAAGAGACCCAGTACTTC
CASSLVLQETQYF
>-|TRBD1|TRBV5-5|TRBJ2-4
TGTGCCAGCAGCCCGACAGGGGGAGGAAACATTCAGTACTTC
CASSPTGGGNIQYF
>-|-|TRBV11-3|TRBJ1-4
TGTGCCAGCAGCTCACAGGGTAGTAGGGAAAAACTGTTTTTT
CASSSQGSREKLFF
>few|TRBD1|TRBV28|TRBJ2-4
TGTGCCAGCAGTTCACAGGGGTCCAAAAACATTCAGTACTTC
CASSSQGSKNIQYF
>-|TRBD1|TRBV19|TRBJ2-3
TGTGCCAGCCACCGACAGGGGGCAACAGATACGCAGTATTTT
CASHRQGATDTQYF
>-|-|TRBV19|TRBJ2-3
TGTGCCAGTAGATGGAGCGGGAGCACAGATACGCAGTATTTT
CASRWSGSTDTQYF
>-|TRBD2|TRBV5-6|TRBJ2-7
TGTGCCAGCAGCCGGGGGGATAGTACCTACGAGCAGTACTTC
CASSRGDSTYEQYF
>-|-|TRBV5-1|TRBJ2-3
TGCGCCAGCAGCTTCGGGACTAGCACAGATACGCAGTATTTT
CASSFGTSTDTQYF
>-|TRBD1|TRBV18|TRBJ1-2
TGTGCCAGCTCAGCGACAGGGCTGAGGGATGGCTACACCTTC
CASSATGLRDGYTF
>once|-|TRBV28|TRBJ2-7
TGTGCCAGCAGTTTAGAGGCGGTTACCTACGAGCAGTACTTC
CASSLEAVTYEQYF
>-|TRBD1|TRBV7-6|TRBJ1-1
TGTGCCAGCAGCTTAGTGACAGGGCAGACTGAAGCTTTCTTT
CASSLVTGQTEAFF
>few|TRBD1|TRBV19|TRBJ1-5
TGTGCCAGTAGTACCGACAGGGAACAGCCCCAGCATTTT
CASSTDREQPQHF
>-|-|TRBV18|TRBJ2-1
TGTGCCAGCTCACCAGCAGGGGTCCCCTACAATGAGCAGTTCTTC
CASSPAGVPYNEQFF
>-|TRBD2|TRBV27|TRBJ2-1
TGTGCCAGCAGGATAGGGGGACTAGCGGGAGGGAATGAGCAGTTCTTC
CASRIGGLAGGNEQFF
>few|-|TRBV7-2|TRBJ2-1
TGTGCCAGCAGGACAGGTTATTACAATGAGCAGTTCTTC
CASRTGYYNEQFF
>-|-|TRBV6-6|TRBJ1-4
TGTGCCAGCAGTTACCCTCAGTACGGAGGGGAAAAACTGTTTTTT
CASSYPQYGGEKLFF
>few|TRBD1|TRBV19|TRBJ2-1
TGTGCCAGTAGTATCACCGGGACAGACTACAATGAGCAGTTCTTC
CASSITGTDYNEQFF